This entry is about one T cell receptor beta chain. Its target antigen remains unknown. Base-call qualities are not available, and no considerably larger clone is one nucleotide away. Blood samples were collected up to 4 times in the first month after transplant and then at least monthly when available. V is trimmed back by 0 bases and J by 4 bases, and the junction contains 4 bases that no gene match accounts for. The CDR3 has 15 amino acids, counting the end cysteine and phenylalanine. Only the CDR3 DNA stays, 45 bases, in frame from base 1. Looking up the germline V gene yields CDR1 MNHEY and CDR2 SVGAGI. The method was the immunoSEQ multiplex PCR assay. Adaptive Biotechnologies carried out high-throughput TCR-beta CDR3 sequencing of genomic DNA for most patients. The paper's data handling went like this. TCR sequencing data for approximately 17 patients were retrieved from Adaptive's ImmunoSEQ software; a few other patients were processed with MiXCR and VDJtools. CDR3 nucleotide sequences shared by donor and recipient were removed because the origin of these sequences could not be assigned. To count as alloreactive, a clone needed at least 2-fold expansion over unstimulated cells and a minimum CFSE-low frequency of 0.002% (template counts) or 0.001% (read counts). Clones were considered mappable if detected in sequenced pre-transplant spleen, lymph node, or MLR CFSE-low populations of the donor or recipient. Cumulative frequency of alloreactive clones was calculated as a percentage of all sequences weighted by copy number. TCRdb stores this immuneACCESS table with in-frame sequences only. Part of the clones is absent; in the studies checked, under half of the shortfall reflects unresolved V genes, and no reason is known for the rest. Clone size and V and J calls were adopted from that table, with D and trimming inferred from the DNA. Recorded for this sample are 8,000 to 10,000 clones; 90% to 95% of them occurred a single time. The top ten hold under 2.5% of the sample.

This record comes from a study of graft-versus-host responses after intestinal transplantation (dated by TCRdb to the early 2020s). For the wider study: The transplants that recipients got were multivisceral, liver-intestinal, or isolated intestinal. All recipients received anti-thymocyte globulin induction followed by maintenance tacrolimus and steroids for around 3 years. Graft-versus-host and host-versus-graft alloreactive T cell clones were tracked in the graft, circulation and bone marrow after intestinal transplantation using bulk TCR-beta CDR3 sequencing. To identify alloreactive clones, pre-transplant mixed lymphocyte reaction products were sequenced and then compared with unstimulated pre-transplant donor and recipient T cells. A cohort of about two dozen intestinal transplant recipients, including one retransplant, was enrolled, and a few patients lacking pretransplant specimens were excluded. Donor T cell macrochimerism was defined as a peak of at least 4% donor T cells among recipient peripheral blood mononuclear cells. Instead of going to the commercial service, samples from a few later patients were sequenced in-house on an Illumina MiSeq and processed with MiXCR.

Paper-wide results and their limitations: Early after transplant, peak levels of circulating GvH clones were associated with declines in HvG clones. GvH clones were detected in recipient bone marrow, and some appeared earlier in ileal mucosa or blood, consistent with an intestinal mucosal origin. The relatively low number and heterogeneity of intestinal transplant patients limited the conclusions. In the allografts of patients with donor T cell macrochimerism, GvH to HvG T cell clonal ratios were high.

The rearrangement combines TRBV6-5 with TRBJ1-1, with 8 bases matching TRBD1. The sample in question was PBMCs, obtained 8 days after intestinal transplant. The receptor was isolated from a human patient who received an intestinal transplant, so some T cells may come from the graft donor. The DNA is TGTGCCAGCAGTTACTCTACCAGGGGGCTCACTGAAGCTTTCTTT. Translated, it gives CASSYSTRGLTEAFF.